Detailed here is one TCR beta chain. Its specific antigen is unknown. There are no base qualities to consult, and no much larger clone falls within one base. The sample is drawn from a study of CD8 T cells in Susac syndrome (dated by TCRdb to between 2018 and 2020). Background for the entire study: Repertoire sequencing was used to test whether CD8+ T cell activation and differentiation in Susac syndrome was antigen driven.

Peripheral blood CD8+ and CD4+ T cells from healthy donors, Susac syndrome patients and multiple sclerosis patients were profiled using high-throughput TCR beta sequencing. Healthy donors were included as age- and sex-matched controls. Bulk CD8+ and CD4+ T cells were purified by magnetic negative isolation, whereas CD8+ TEMRA cells were enriched by FACS. Blood was collected in EDTA tubes and processed within 24 hours, with PBMCs isolated through density gradient centrifugation. PBMCs destined for TCR sequencing were cryopreserved in liquid nitrogen and later thawed in a 37 °C water bath. The sorted or isolated CD4+, CD8+ and CD8+ TEMRA cells had a purity of 90% or higher. RNA was extracted using the RNeasy kit, and roughly 0.45 to 1 microgram was reverse transcribed with random hexamers. The immunoSEQ multiplex PCR assay, covering 54 Vbeta and 13 Jbeta segments, was used to amplify TCR beta CDR3 regions. To correct PCR amplification bias, a synthetic template baseline was used for both primer optimization and computational correction. In the authors' own workflow: Reads were annotated to V, D and J genes according to IMGT and were analyzed with immunoSEQ Analyzer, with only productive sequences retained. Clonality was calculated as one minus the Shannon entropy normalized by log2 of the number of productive unique sequences. Public and private clones were assessed among the 100 most prevalent clones of each patient and control. Susac-specific clones were defined as absent from healthy and MS cohorts, 1052 published viral clones and other ImmuneACCESS disease sequences. TCRdb took the public reads, trimmed them with fastp at Q25, ran MiXCR for clone calling and kept in-frame beta chains. Duplicate CDR3 protein sequences are folded into a single record with the most common DNA and genes. The V and J calls here are based on TCRdb, not the publication. In this sample the table shows some 150,000 distinct CDR3 sequences, roughly 95% of which occur a single time. The leading ten clones occupy about 0.076% of the sample.

Overall study results and their limits: The number of individuals in the TCR sequencing and HLA analysis was acknowledged as relatively small.

The sequence came from a human donor in good health. Input material: CD4+ T cells from PBMCs.

CDR3 loop: CASSQEVGAKNIQYF. The DNA sequence follows: TGTGCCAGCAGCCAAGAAGTTGGAGCCAAAAACATTCAGTACTTC. The rearranged chain carries TRBV3-1 and TRBJ2-4, with the D gene uncertain. Its CDR3 holds 15 amino acids, cysteine through phenylalanine. Only the CDR3 DNA is retained, 45 bases long and in frame from the first base. For CDR1 and CDR2, the germline V gene (reference sequence) lists LGHDT and YNNKEL. V is pared back by 0 bases and J by 0 bases, with 6 bases lying between the germline termini. The CDR3 plus the reference TRBV3-1 and TRBJ2-4 genes for the other parts give the full variable domain: DTAVSQTPKYLVTQMGNDKSIKCEQNLGHDTMYWYKQDSKKFLKIMFSYNNKELIINETVPNRFSPKSPDKAHLNLHINSLELGDSAVYFCASSQEVGAKNIQYFGAGTRLSVL.